The 29 T cell receptor beta chains below all came from one sample that was sequenced in a study of T cell repertoires in cytomegalovirus infection. Their specific antigens are unknown. A single record per CDR3 protein comes from TCRdb applying MiXCR to the reads. The sample shows some 350,000 distinct CDR3 sequences, just under 35% of them seen only once. The material sequenced was cultured PBMCs, taken from culture after CMV antigen stimulation. The receptors were gathered from a human donor in good health (CMV status not recorded). Some clones in this sample may be carry-over from other donors' samples.

This clonotype was detected many times. V gene TRBV29-1 combines with J gene TRBJ1-2, with D unresolved. V dropped 0 bases and J dropped 3 bases, with 14 bases sitting between them. The CDR3 extends over 15 amino acids. Germline lookup yields CDR1 SQVTM and CDR2 ANQGSEA. The CDR3 nucleotides are TGCAGCGTTGAAGATGGTTCTTCGCGTTACTATGGCTACACCTTC. This sequence encodes CSVEDGSSRYYGYTF.

This clonotype appeared many times. The V and J genes are TRBV7-2 and TRBJ2-1; tentatively, D is TRBD2 (6 bases). The CDR3 is made up of 13 amino acids. Looked up from germline, CDR1 is SGHTA and CDR2 is FQGNSA. The V and J ends lost 1 base and 10 bases respectively, with 11 bases between them. The CDR3: CASSLEGGKEQFF. The CDR3, as DNA: TGTGCCAGCAGCTTAGAAGGCGGGAAGGAGCAGTTCTTC.

J is TRBJ2-7 and V is TRBV6-2 or TRBV6-3; TRBD2 might be the D (6 bases). The CDR3 extends over 14 amino acids. CDR1 and CDR2 from the germline V gene are MNHEY and SVGEGT. V lost 6 bases and J lost 3, with 15 bases in between. The CDR3 here is CASRAPGGLYEQYV. CDR3 in DNA: TGTGCCAGCAGAGCCCCCGGGGGTCTCTACGAGCAGTACGTC.

This clonotype was observed many times. The chain uses TRBV6-1 and TRBJ2-7; 7 nucleotides agree with TRBD1. Germline assignment: CDR1 MNHNS and CDR2 SASEGT. This CDR3 has 13 amino acids. V was pared by 4 bases and J by 7 bases, with 7 bases of the junction left unmatched. CDR3 DNA sequence: TGTGCCAGCAGTGTTGACAGGGTTAGGGAGCAGTACGTC. Protein sequence: CASSVDRVREQYV.

This clonotype was picked up a small number of times. The chain employs TRBV7-2 and TRBJ1-2; unclear D gene. This CDR3 has 14 amino acids. Trimming took off 4 bases at V and 4 bases at J, with 13 bases between the two ends. Per the germline V gene, CDR1 is SGHTA and CDR2 is FQGNSA. The CDR3 DNA reads as TGTGCCAGCAGCTCGAGGAGACTCAGCTATGGCTACACCTTC. Its protein product is CASSSRRLSYGYTF.

The chain combines TRBV27 with TRBJ2-3; D call uncertain. The CDR3 length is 15 residues. Germline CDR1 is MNHEY and CDR2 is SMNVEV (reference sequence). The V end was cut by 4 bases, the J end by 0 bases, with 11 bases between. This chain's CDR3 is CASSYPGSSTDTQYF. CDR3 nucleotides: TGTGCCAGCAGTTATCCGGGCTCTAGCACAGATACGCAGTATTTT.

This chain joins TRBV7-9 and TRBJ2-1; the match to TRBD2 covers 11 bases. The CDR3 loop spans 17 amino acids. Losses at the gene ends were 0 bases for V and 6 bases for J; bases not matched to a gene: 7. Germline V CDR1 and CDR2: SEHNR, FQNEAQ (reference sequence). The CDR3 DNA follows: TGTGCCAGCAGCTTAGCCGGGACTAGCGGAGGGGGCAATGAGCAGTTCTTC. It yields the protein CASSLAGTSGGGNEQFF.

This clonotype was detected only once. The V and J genes are TRBV27 and TRBJ2-3; 7 bases line up with TRBD2. The V and J ends lost 2 bases and 14 bases, in that order; junction bases with no gene match: 10. The germline V gene has CDR1 MNHEY and CDR2 SMNVEV (reference sequence). The CDR3 sequence is 13 residues long. CDR3 bases: TGTGCCAGCAGTTTACCGAGCGGGAAGGAGGTGTATTTT. It yields the protein CASSLPSGKEVYF.

The chain employs TRBV2 and TRBJ2-1; the D gene is possibly TRBD2 (9 bases). V gave up 5 bases and J gave up 7 bases, with 18 bases separating them. This CDR3 comprises 15 residues. In germline, CDR1 is SNHLY, CDR2 FYNNEI. The DNA of the CDR3 is TGTGCCAGCAGTAGGGACAGGCGGGGGGGAAATGAGCAGTTCTTC. Its translation: CASSRDRRGGNEQFF. Full variable domain (rest looked up from reference TRBV2 and TRBJ2-1): EPEVTQTPSHQVTQMGQEVILRCVPISNHLYFYWYRQILGQKVEFLVSFYNNEISEKSEIFDDQFSVERPDGSNFTLKIRSTKLEDSAMYFCASSRDRRGGNEQFFGPGTRLTVL.

The table lists this clonotype with many counts. The chain uses TRBV7-2 and TRBJ1-4; D perhaps matches TRBD1 (5 bases). V was clipped by 5 bases and J by 5 bases, with 12 bases between them. Per the germline V gene, CDR1 is SGHTA and CDR2 is FQGNSA. CDR3 length: 14 residues. This chain's CDR3 is CASSLQAINEKLFF. Here the CDR3 DNA reads TGTGCCAGCAGCCTACAGGCCATAAATGAAAAACTGTTTTTT. The full variable domain, in which reference TRBV7-2 and TRBJ1-4 provide the parts outside the CDR3, is GAGVSQSPSNKVTEKGKDVELRCDPISGHTALYWYRQSLGQGLEFLIYFQGNSAPDKSGLPSDRFSAERTGGSVSTLTIQRTQQEDSAVYLCASSLQAINEKLFFGSGTQLSVL.

This clonotype turned up a few times. V gene TRBV29-1 combines with J gene TRBJ1-1; 9 bases match TRBD1. The ends lost 6 bases at V and 10 bases at J; junction bases unmatched: 12. The CDR3 runs 13 residues. Per germline, CDR1 SQVTM and CDR2 ANQGSEA. The CDR3 bases are TGCAGCGTAGTGACAGGGGGGTCAGTCGGAGCTTTCTTT. It encodes CSVVTGGSVGAFF.

The J gene is TRBJ2-7, the V gene TRBV7-2; a weak D match, TRBD1 (5 bases). Germline assignment: CDR1 SGHTA and CDR2 FQGNSA. V was shortened by 3 bases and J by 7 bases, with 16 bases between the two germline ends. The CDR3 covers 14 residues. DNA of the CDR3: TGTGCCAGCAGCTTCGCAGGGTTGGTCGGGGAGCAGTACGTC. Residues: CASSFAGLVGEQYV.

The chain links TRBV28 to TRBJ2-7; perhaps D is TRBD1 or TRBD2 (5 bases each). V was trimmed by 6 bases and J by 4 bases, leaving 16 bases between them. This CDR3 contains 14 residues. The germline V gene encodes CDR1 MDHEN and CDR2 SYDVKM. The CDR3 region has the DNA TGTGCCAGCAGGGGCTCCGGGACGAATTACGAGCAGTACTTC. It translates to CASRGSGTNYEQYF.

This clonotype was counted only a few times. The chain carries TRBV7-2 and TRBJ2-1, with 11 bases fitting TRBD2. V gave up 4 bases and J gave up 13 bases; unmatched junction bases: 6. CDR3 length equals 13 residues. The V gene's germline CDR1 is SGHTA and CDR2 FQGNSA. The CDR3 region is CASSWGLADIQFF. The CDR3 nucleotides read TGTGCCAGCAGCTGGGGACTAGCGGACATTCAGTTCTTC.

This chain joins TRBV19 and TRBJ1-5; TRBD1 might be the D (5 bases). The CDR3 runs to 17 residues. V was shortened by 4 bases and J by 0 bases, with 16 bases between the two germline ends. Germline V lookup: CDR1 LNHDA, CDR2 SQIVND (reference sequence). The CDR3 DNA reads as TGTGCCAGTAGTACGGGCGCGATCGGGACTAGCAATCAGCCCCAGCATTTT. Translated, it gives CASSTGAIGTSNQPQHF.

The chain carries TRBV11-2 and TRBJ2-1; 11 bases fit TRBD2. Germline V CDR1 and CDR2: SGHAT, FQNNGV. The length of the CDR3 is 17 residues. V lost 1 base to trimming and J lost 9 bases; unmatched junction nucleotides: 11. The CDR3 DNA follows: TGTGCCAGCAGCTTAGCGGGACTAGCGGTAAATGAGGGTGAGCAGTTCTTC. This sequence encodes CASSLAGLAVNEGEQFF. The entire variable domain, with the rest obtained from reference TRBV11-2 and TRBJ2-1, is as follows: EAGVAQSPRYKIIEKRQSVAFWCNPISGHATLYWYQQILGQGPKLLIQFQNNGVVDDSQLPKDRFSAERLKGVDSTLKIQPAKLEDSAVYLCASSLAGLAVNEGEQFFGPGTRLTVL.

This clonotype was observed a few times. The rearrangement joins TRBV12-3 or TRBV12-4 to TRBJ1-1; no definite D call. Trimming stripped 5 bases from V and 1 base from J, with 8 bases between. CDR3 length: 13 residues. In DNA form, the CDR3 reads TGTGCCAGCAGTCAACAGCGGAACACTGAAGCTTTCTTT. It specifies CASSQQRNTEAFF.

CDR3 bases: TGTGCCATCAGTGACCCCGGGACCACCAACACTGAAGCTTTCTTT. It is translated as CAISDPGTTNTEAFF. The chain has TRBV10-3 and TRBJ1-1; D possibly corresponds to TRBD1 (5 bases). This CDR3 region has 15 residues. Per the germline V gene, CDR1 is ENHRY and CDR2 is SYGVKD. V was cut by 3 bases and J by 2 bases, with 13 bases left in between.

In its sample, this clonotype was seen a few times. The chain uses TRBV27 and TRBJ2-1; no clear D. This CDR3 is built from 15 residues. The V gene's germline CDR1 is MNHEY and CDR2 SMNVEV (reference sequence). Trimming shortened V by 2 bases and J by 8 bases, and 16 bases separated the two germline ends. CDR3 in DNA: TGTGCCAGCAGTTTACATCTATCCAGGTTCGATGAGCAGTTCTTC. This encodes CASSLHLSRFDEQFF.

This clonotype has only a few counts. The V and J genes are TRBV6-2 or TRBV6-3 and TRBJ1-2; D unresolved. The CDR3 runs to 15 residues. CDR1 is MNHEY, CDR2 SVGEGT, per germline. V dropped 2 bases and J dropped 4 bases, with 14 bases sitting between them. The CDR3 loop reads CASSYAPDGFYGYTF. As DNA, the CDR3 is TGTGCCAGCAGTTACGCCCCGGACGGATTCTATGGCTACACCTTC.

This clonotype was found a few times. V gene TRBV29-1 combines with J gene TRBJ1-1; D ambiguous. Per germline, CDR1 SQVTM and CDR2 ANQGSEA. The CDR3 extends over 11 amino acids. The germline V and J ends were trimmed by 8 bases and 0 bases, with 7 bases remaining between them. The CDR3, as DNA: TGCAGCATTACAGTGAACACTGAAGCTTTCTTT. This codes for CSITVNTEAFF.

The chain couples TRBV15 to TRBJ2-7; TRBD1 matches 8 bases. CDR3 length: 17 residues. J was trimmed by 0 bases and V by 2 bases; bases with no gene match: 9. CDR1 is LNHNV, CDR2 YYDKDF, per germline (reference sequence). The CDR3 region is CATSRNLGQVSSYEQYV. The CDR3 DNA sequence: TGTGCCACCAGCAGAAACTTGGGACAGGTGAGCTCCTACGAGCAGTACGTC.

The chain employs TRBV28 and TRBJ2-5; TRBD1 is a possible D gene (5 bases). The length of the CDR3 is 16 residues. The V gene's germline CDR1 is MDHEN and CDR2 SYDVKM. V lost 0 bases, J lost 2 bases, and 13 bases lay in between. CDR3 loop: CASSLWGPGRQETQYF. CDR3 DNA sequence: TGTGCCAGCAGTTTATGGGGCCCAGGGCGTCAAGAGACCCAGTACTTC. Supplemented by reference TRBV28 and TRBJ2-5, the full variable domain reads DVKVTQSSRYLVKRTGEKVFLECVQDMDHENMFWYRQDPGLGLRLIYFSYDVKMKEKGDIPEGYSVSREKKERFSLILESASTNQTSMYLCASSLWGPGRQETQYFGPGTRLLVL.

This clonotype was detected a few times. The CDR3, as DNA: TGCGCCAGCAGTCACTCCGGGACAGGGATCGGGGAGCTGTTTTTT. Translated, it gives CASSHSGTGIGELFF. The V and J genes are TRBV23-1 and TRBJ2-2; 9 bases map to TRBD1. TRBV23-1 is an open reading frame, and its role is uncertain. V trimming: 3 bases; J trimming: 7 bases; junction bases outside the gene matches: 6. This CDR3 contains 15 residues.

V and J are TRBV28 and TRBJ2-7, with 15 positions matching TRBD2. CDR3 length: 16 residues. After removal of 4 bases from V and 2 bases from J, the junction contained 3 bases not matched to a gene. Germline V gene sequence: CDR1 MDHEN, CDR2 SYDVKM. The DNA of the CDR3 is TGTGCCAGCAGTTCGGGACTAGCGGGAGGAACCTACGAGCAGTACTTC. This gives the protein CASSSGLAGGTYEQYF.

The chain is built from TRBV12-3 or TRBV12-4 and TRBJ2-1; no definite D call. CDR3 size: 16 residues. V was shortened by 2 bases and J by 6 bases, with 17 bases between the two germline ends. CDR3 amino acids: CASSLQVVGVGNEQFF. CDR3 DNA: TGTGCCAGCAGTTTACAAGTAGTTGGGGTAGGCAATGAGCAGTTCTTC.

In its sample, this clonotype was seen a few times. The V call is TRBV7-4, the J call TRBJ1-1; 9 bases are a match to TRBD1. CDR3 length equals 17 residues. Trimming removed 5 bases from V and 1 base from J; junction bases left unmatched: 11. Germline CDR1 reads SGHVT; CDR2 reads SQSDAQ. The CDR3 nucleotides read TGTGCCAGCAGCCTAATGGGGGTACAGGGGGCGAACACTGAAGCTTTCTTT. Translating gives CASSLMGVQGANTEAFF.

This clonotype was picked up many times. The rearrangement uses TRBV20-1 and TRBJ2-3, with D uncertain. The CDR3 runs 11 residues. The germline CDR1 and CDR2 sequences are DFQATT and SNEGSKA (reference sequence). Trimming took 3 bases from V and 4 from J, leaving 5 bases between them. CDR3 nucleotides: TGCAGTGCTAGGGCGGCAGATACGCAGTATTTT. Residues: CSARAADTQYF.

This chain joins TRBV7-2 and TRBJ2-5; TRBD1 agrees at 9 bases. The CDR3 is made up of 14 amino acids. Germline assignment: CDR1 SGHTA and CDR2 FQGNSA. J gave up 4 bases and V 4 bases, and 4 bases lay outside the gene matches. The CDR3 protein is CASSSDRGGETQYF. As DNA, the CDR3 is TGTGCCAGCAGCTCGGACAGGGGAGGAGAGACCCAGTACTTC.